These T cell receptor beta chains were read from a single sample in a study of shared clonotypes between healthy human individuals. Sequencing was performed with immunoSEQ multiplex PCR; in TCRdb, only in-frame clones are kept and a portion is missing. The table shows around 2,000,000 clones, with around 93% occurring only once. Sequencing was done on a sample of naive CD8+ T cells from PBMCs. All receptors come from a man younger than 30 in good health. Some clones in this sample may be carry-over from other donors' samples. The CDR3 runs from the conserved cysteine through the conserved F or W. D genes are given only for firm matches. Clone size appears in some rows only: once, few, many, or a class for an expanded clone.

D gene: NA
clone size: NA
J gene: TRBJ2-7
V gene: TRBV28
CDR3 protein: CASSPRSLTEGTYEQYF
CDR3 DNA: TGTGCCAGCAGTCCTCGGTCCCTTACAGAGGGGACCTACGAGCAGTACTTC

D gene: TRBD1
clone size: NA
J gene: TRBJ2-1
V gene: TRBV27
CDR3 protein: CASSLERGGLYNEQFF
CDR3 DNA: TGTGCCAGCAGTTTAGAACGAGGGGGCCTCTACAATGAGCAGTTCTTC

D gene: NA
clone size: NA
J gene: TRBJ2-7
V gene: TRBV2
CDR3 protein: CASSPPGVYEQYF
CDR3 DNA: TGTGCCAGCAGCCCACCAGGGGTCTACGAGCAGTACTTC

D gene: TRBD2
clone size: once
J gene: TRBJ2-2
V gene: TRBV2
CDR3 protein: CASSESGSGRLRDTGELFF
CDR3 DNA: TGTGCCAGCAGTGAATCCGGTAGCGGGAGGCTCCGCGACACCGGGGAGCTGTTTTTT

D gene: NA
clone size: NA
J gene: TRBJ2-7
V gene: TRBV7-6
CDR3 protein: CASSSDREGSYEQYF
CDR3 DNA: TGTGCCAGCAGCTCGGACAGGGAGGGCTCCTACGAGCAGTACTTC

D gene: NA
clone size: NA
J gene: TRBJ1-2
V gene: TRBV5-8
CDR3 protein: CASSLRPAYGYTF
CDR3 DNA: TGTGCCAGCAGCTTGCGACCAGCCTATGGCTACACCTTC

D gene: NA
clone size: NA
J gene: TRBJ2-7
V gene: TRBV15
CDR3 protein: CATSRAPSIYEQYF
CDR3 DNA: TGTGCCACCAGCAGAGCCCCTAGTATCTACGAGCAGTACTTC

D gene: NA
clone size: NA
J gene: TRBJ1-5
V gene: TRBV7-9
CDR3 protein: CASSLAYGPSGGGQHF
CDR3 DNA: TGTGCCAGCAGCTTAGCCTATGGCCCCTCGGGAGGCGGCCAGCATTTT

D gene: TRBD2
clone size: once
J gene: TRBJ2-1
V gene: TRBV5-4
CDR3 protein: CASSDLAGGANEQFF
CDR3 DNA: TGTGCCAGCAGCGACTTAGCGGGAGGGGCCAATGAGCAGTTCTTC

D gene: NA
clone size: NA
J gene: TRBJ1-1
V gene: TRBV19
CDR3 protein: CASTPVGNTEAFF
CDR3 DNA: TGTGCCAGTACCCCCGTAGGGAACACTGAAGCTTTCTTT

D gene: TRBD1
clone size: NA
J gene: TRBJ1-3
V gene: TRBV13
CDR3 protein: CASSTMGQGGGNTIYF
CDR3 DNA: TGTGCCAGCAGCACGATGGGACAGGGGGGTGGAAACACCATATATTTT

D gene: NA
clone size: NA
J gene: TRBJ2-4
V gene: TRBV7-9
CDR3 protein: CASSLDLNIQYF
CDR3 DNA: TGTGCCAGCAGCTTGGACTTAAACATTCAGTACTTC

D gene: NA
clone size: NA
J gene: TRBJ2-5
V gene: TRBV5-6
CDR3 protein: CASSRGSLGTQYF
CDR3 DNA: TGTGCCAGCAGCAGAGGGTCATTAGGGACCCAGTACTTC

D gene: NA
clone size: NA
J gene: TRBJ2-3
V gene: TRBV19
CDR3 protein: CASTPGDFTDTQYF
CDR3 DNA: TGTGCCAGTACTCCGGGGGACTTTACAGATACGCAGTATTTT

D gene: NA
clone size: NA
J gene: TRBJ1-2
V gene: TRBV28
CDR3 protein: CASSPWTESYTF
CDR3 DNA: TGTGCCAGCAGCCCTTGGACCGAGAGCTACACCTTC

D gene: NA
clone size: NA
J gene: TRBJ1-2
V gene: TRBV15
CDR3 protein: CATSRRDISNYGYTF
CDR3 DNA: TGTGCCACCAGCAGAAGGGACATCTCTAACTATGGCTACACCTTC

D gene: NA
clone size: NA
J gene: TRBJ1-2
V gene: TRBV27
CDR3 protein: CASSLSQSYGYTF
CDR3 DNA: TGTGCCAGCAGTTTATCGCAGTCATATGGCTACACCTTC